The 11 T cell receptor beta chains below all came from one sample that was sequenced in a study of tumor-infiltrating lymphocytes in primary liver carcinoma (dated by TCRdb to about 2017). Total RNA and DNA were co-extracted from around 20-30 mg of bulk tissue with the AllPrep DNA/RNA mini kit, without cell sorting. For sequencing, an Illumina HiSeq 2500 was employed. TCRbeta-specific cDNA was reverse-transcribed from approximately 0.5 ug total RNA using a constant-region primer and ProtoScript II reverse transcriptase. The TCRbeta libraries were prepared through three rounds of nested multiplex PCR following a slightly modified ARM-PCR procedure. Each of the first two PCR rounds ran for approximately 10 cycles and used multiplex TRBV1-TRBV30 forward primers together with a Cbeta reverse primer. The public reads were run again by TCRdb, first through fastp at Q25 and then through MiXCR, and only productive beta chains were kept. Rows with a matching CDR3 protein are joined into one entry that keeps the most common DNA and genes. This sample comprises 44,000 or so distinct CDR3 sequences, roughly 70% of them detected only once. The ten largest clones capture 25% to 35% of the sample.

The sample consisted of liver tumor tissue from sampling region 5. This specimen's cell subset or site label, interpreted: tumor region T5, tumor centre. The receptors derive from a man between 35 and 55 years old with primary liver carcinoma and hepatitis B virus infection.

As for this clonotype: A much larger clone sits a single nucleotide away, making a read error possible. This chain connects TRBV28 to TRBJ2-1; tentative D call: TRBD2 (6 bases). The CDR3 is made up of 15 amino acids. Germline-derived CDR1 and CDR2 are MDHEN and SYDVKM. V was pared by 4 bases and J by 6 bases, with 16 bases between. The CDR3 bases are TGTGCCAGCAGTTCCCGCCTAGTGGGAGGCAATGAGCAGTTCTTC. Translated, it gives CASSSRLVGGNEQFF.

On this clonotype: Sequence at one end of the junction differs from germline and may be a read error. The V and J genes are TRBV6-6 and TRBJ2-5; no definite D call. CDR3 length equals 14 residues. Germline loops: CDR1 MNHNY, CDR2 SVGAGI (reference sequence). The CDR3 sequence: CASTSLSFQETQYF. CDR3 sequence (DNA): TGTGCCAGCACCTCATTGTCGTTCCAAGAAACCCAGTACTTC.

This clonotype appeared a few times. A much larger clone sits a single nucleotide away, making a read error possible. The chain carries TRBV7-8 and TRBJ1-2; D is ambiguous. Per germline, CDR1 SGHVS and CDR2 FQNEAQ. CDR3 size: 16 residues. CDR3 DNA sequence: TGTGCCGGCAGCTTAGCGCTTGGGGAATCAAACTATGGCTACACCTTC. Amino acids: CAGSLALGESNYGYTF.

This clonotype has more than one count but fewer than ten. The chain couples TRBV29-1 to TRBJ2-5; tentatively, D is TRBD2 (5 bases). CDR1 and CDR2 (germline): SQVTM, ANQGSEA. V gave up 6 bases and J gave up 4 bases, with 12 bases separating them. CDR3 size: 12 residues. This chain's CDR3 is CSVRVGGETQYF. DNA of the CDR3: TGCAGCGTGCGGGTTGGAGGAGAGACCCAGTACTTC.

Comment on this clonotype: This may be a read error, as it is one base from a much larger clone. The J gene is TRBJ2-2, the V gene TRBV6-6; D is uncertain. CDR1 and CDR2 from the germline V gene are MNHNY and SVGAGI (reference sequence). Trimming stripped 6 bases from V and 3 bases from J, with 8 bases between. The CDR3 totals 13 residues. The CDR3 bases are TGTGCCAGCAGAGACTCGGACACCGGGGAGCTGTTTTTT. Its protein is CASRDSDTGELFF.

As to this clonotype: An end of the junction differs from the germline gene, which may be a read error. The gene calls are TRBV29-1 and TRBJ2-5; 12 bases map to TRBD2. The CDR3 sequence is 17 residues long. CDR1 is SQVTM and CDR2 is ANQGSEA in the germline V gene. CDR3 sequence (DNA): TGCAGCGTTGAAGTCCTAGCTAGCGGGAGGGCCGGGGAGACCCAATACTTC. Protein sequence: CSVEVLASGRAGETQYF.

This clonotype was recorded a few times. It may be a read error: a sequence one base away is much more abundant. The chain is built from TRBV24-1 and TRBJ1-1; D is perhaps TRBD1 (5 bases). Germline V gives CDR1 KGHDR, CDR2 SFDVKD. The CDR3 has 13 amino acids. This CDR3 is CATSAPSGTEALF. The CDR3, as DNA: TGTGCCACCAGTGCTCCGTCTGGGACTGAAGCTCTCTTT.

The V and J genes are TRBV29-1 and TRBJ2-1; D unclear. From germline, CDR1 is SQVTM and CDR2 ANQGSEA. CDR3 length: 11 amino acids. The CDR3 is CSVDMRNEQFF. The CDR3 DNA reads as TGCAGTGTCGATATGAGGAATGAGCAGTTCTTC.

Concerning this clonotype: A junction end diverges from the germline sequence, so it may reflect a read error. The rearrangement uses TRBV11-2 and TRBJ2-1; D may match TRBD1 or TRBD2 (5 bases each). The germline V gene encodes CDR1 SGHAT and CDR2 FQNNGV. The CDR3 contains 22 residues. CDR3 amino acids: CASGISYRGPVKQVRSYNEQFF. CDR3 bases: TGTGCCAGCGGCATCTCCTACCGGGGTCCCGTGAAACAGGTTCGCTCCTACAATGAACAGTTCTTC.

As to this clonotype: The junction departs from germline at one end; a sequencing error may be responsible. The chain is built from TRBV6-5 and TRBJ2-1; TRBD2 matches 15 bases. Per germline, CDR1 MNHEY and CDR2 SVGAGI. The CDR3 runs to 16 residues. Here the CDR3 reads CACSYTGLAGGNGQFF. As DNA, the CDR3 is TGTGCCTGCAGTTACACGGGACTAGCGGGGGGTAATGGGCAGTTCTTC.

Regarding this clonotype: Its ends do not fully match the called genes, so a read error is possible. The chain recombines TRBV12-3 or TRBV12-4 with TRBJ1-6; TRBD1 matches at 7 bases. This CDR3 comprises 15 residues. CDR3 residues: CASRLDRAYNSPLQF. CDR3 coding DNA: TGTGCCAGCAGACTCGACAGGGCCTATAATTCACCGCTCCAGTTT.